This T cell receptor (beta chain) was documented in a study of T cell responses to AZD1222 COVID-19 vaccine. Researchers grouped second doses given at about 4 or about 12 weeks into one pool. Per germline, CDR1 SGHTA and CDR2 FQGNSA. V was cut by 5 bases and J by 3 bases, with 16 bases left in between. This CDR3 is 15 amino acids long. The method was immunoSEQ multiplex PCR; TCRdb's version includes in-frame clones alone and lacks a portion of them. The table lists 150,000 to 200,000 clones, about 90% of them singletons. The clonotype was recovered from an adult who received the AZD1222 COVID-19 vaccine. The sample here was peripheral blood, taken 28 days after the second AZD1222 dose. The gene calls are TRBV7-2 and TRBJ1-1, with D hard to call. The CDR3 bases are TGTGCCAGCAGCACCGGACTTTTGGGGTACACTGAAGCTTTCTTT. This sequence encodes CASSTGLLGYTEAFF.